This entry lists 11 T cell receptor beta chains sequenced from one sample in a study of shared clonotypes between healthy human individuals. Only in-frame clones appear in the TCRdb table, and some are missing; sequencing was by immunoSEQ multiplex PCR. Of about 500,000 clones detected, 77% appear once; the ten largest clones hold 12%. The sample comprised PBMCs. Receptors originate from a woman aged 40-49 years in good health. Some clones in this sample may be carry-over from other donors' samples.

This clone appeared a single time. The J gene is TRBJ2-5, the V gene TRBV30, with D tentatively TRBD1 (5 bases). V was trimmed by 4 bases and J by 2 bases, leaving 11 bases between them. The CDR3 covers 13 residues. CDR1 is GTSNPN and CDR2 is SVGIG in the germline V gene (reference sequence). The CDR3 DNA reads TGTGCCTGGAACCCCGACAGACAAGAGACCCAGTACTTC. Translated, it gives CAWNPDRQETQYF.

A remark on this clone: A far larger clone is a single base away, which makes a read error likely. The same CDR3 can be traced to other DNA sequences in this sample. The chain couples TRBV18 to TRBJ2-2, with 8 nucleotides matching TRBD1. The CDR3 extends over 16 amino acids. CDR1 is KGHSH and CDR2 is LQKENI in the germline V gene. DNA of the CDR3: TGTGCCAGCTCACCGCAGGGGGCTCGGGACACTGGGGAGCTGTTTTTT. It yields the protein CASSPQGARDTGELFF.

The rearrangement uses TRBV5-1 and TRBJ1-2, with D unclear. Trimming removed 3 bases at V and 7 bases at J, with 16 bases between. This CDR3 spans 14 amino acids. CDR1 is SGHRS, CDR2 YFSETQ, per germline. CDR3 in DNA: TGCGCCAGCAGCTCGTGGTTAGGATCGGGTGGCTACACCTTC. Protein: CASSSWLGSGGYTF.

This clone occurred a few times. V gene TRBV5-4 combines with J gene TRBJ2-5; the D is unclear. The J call could be wrong; TRBJ2-7 is a better fit for the DNA end. The CDR3 totals 11 residues. The V gene's germline CDR1 is SGHNT and CDR2 YYREEE (reference sequence). The chain's CDR3 is CASTDSYEQYF. In DNA form, the CDR3 reads TGTGCCAGCACCGACTCCTACGAGCAGTACTTC.

The chain employs TRBV18 and TRBJ1-5; D possibly corresponds to TRBD1 (6 bases). The CDR3 consists of 17 residues. The germline CDR1 and CDR2 sequences are KGHSH and LQKENI. Trimming shortened V by 3 bases and J by 0 bases, and 15 bases separated the two germline ends. The CDR3 DNA sequence: TGTGCCAGCTCACCCCCCCGGGACACCGATAGCAATCAGCCCCAGCATTTT. It yields the protein CASSPPRDTDSNQPQHF.

Turning to this clone: Since a far larger clone is one base different, this is likely a read error. The V and J genes are TRBV11-2 and TRBJ2-5; D tentatively reads TRBD1 or TRBD2 (5 bases each). The better agreement between TRBJ2-7 and the DNA end casts doubt on the J call. This CDR3 has 14 amino acids. Germline V gene data show CDR1 as SGHAT and CDR2 as FQNNGV. The CDR3 DNA is TGTGCCGGCAGCCCACTGACCGGGACCCACGAGCAGTACTTC. Residues: CAGSPLTGTHEQYF.

The V gene is TRBV7-9, the J gene TRBJ2-1; 11 nucleotides line up with TRBD2. Germline V gene sequence: CDR1 SEHNR, CDR2 FQNEAQ (reference sequence). The CDR3 consists of 15 residues. With 2 bases clipped from V and 7 bases from J, the junction kept 4 bases outside the gene matches. The CDR3 protein is CASSLTASGRNEQFF. In nucleotides, the CDR3 is TGTGCCAGCAGCTTAACGGCTAGCGGGAGGAATGAGCAGTTCTTC.

This clone was seen a single time. This sequence joins TRBV6-5 and TRBJ1-1, with D possibly matching TRBD1 (6 bases). V lost 2 bases and J lost 4, with 8 bases in between. Germline V CDR1 and CDR2: MNHEY, SVGAGI. The CDR3 loop spans 13 amino acids. CDR3 in amino acids: CASSYQGTTEAFF. The CDR3 bases are TGTGCCAGCAGTTACCAGGGGACCACTGAAGCTTTCTTT.

Remarks on this clone: Given a much more abundant clone one base away, this may be a read error. The chain links TRBV28 to TRBJ2-6; 9 bases align to TRBD2. The junction had 14 bases not matched to a gene; V was cut back by 2 bases and J by 3 bases. This CDR3 contains 20 residues. The germline V gene encodes CDR1 MDHEN and CDR2 SYDVKM. Here the CDR3 reads CASSLLPPSGNLFGANVLTF. The CDR3 DNA sequence: TGTGCCAGCAGTTTACTCCCCCCTAGCGGGAATCTCTTTGGGGCCAACGTCCTGACTTTC.

In nucleotides, the CDR3 is TGTGCCAGCAGAGACCCGGGACTAGCGGGAGTGCAAGATACGCAGTATTTT. Its protein is CASRDPGLAGVQDTQYF. This chain links TRBV28 with TRBJ2-3; TRBD2 agrees at 14 bases. Germline V gives CDR1 MDHEN, CDR2 SYDVKM. CDR3 length equals 17 residues. V shed 6 bases and J 5 bases; nucleotides not matched to a gene: 10.

J is TRBJ1-4 and V is TRBV15; tentatively, D is TRBD1 (5 bases). Germline V gene sequence: CDR1 LNHNV, CDR2 YYDKDF (reference sequence). Trimming pared 1 base from V and 5 bases from J, leaving 8 bases between. CDR3 length equals 14 residues. This chain's CDR3 is CATSRARGNEKLFF. CDR3 bases: TGTGCCACCAGCAGAGCACGGGGGAATGAAAAACTGTTTTTT. The full variable domain, with the rest looked up from reference TRBV15 and TRBJ1-4, is DAMVIQNPRYQVTQFGKPVTLSCSQTLNHNVMYWYQQKSSQAPKLLFHYYDKDFNNEADTPDNFQSRRPNTSFCFLDIRSPGLGDTAMYLCATSRARGNEKLFFGSGTQLSVL.